The 22 T cell receptor beta chains below all came from one sample that was sequenced in a study of a mutant IDH1 vaccine in newly diagnosed glioma. Time point noted: week 23, last vaccination. The content of each vaccine dose was 300 ug of mutant IDH1 20-mer peptide, and topical imiquimod accompanied it. The antigens for these receptors are not known. Repertoires were generated with immunoSEQ multiplex PCR, while TCRdb's copy carries only in-frame clones and drops some. Among fewer than 45,000 clones listed, approximately 89% were seen once. The sample was PBMCs, taken from a glioma patient whose treatment included an IDH1 peptide vaccine. The receptors were sampled from a middle-aged man with glioma.

The rearrangement joins TRBV30 to TRBJ2-5, with 7 nucleotides matching TRBD2. The tail of the sequence fits TRBJ2-7 better, so the J call may be wrong. This CDR3 contains 14 residues. CDR1 is GTSNPN, CDR2 SVGIG, per germline (reference sequence). The CDR3 nucleotides read TGTGCCTGGAGCCGGGAGGACCACTCCTACGAGCAGTACTTC. Amino acids: CAWSREDHSYEQYF.

The chain combines TRBV10-1 with TRBJ2-7, with D possibly matching TRBD2 (6 bases). Germline assignment: CDR1 WNHNN and CDR2 SYGVQD (reference sequence). V lost 7 bases and J lost 7, with 17 bases in between. The CDR3 is 13 amino acids. The CDR3 sequence is CASMFAGSEEQYF. The CDR3 DNA is TGCGCCAGCATGTTTGCGGGATCTGAGGAGCAGTACTTC.

This sequence joins TRBV9 and TRBJ2-7; 9 bases are shared with TRBD1. The trim removed 0 bases at V and 6 bases at J, leaving 4 bases unmatched. CDR1 SGDLS and CDR2 YYNGEE come from the germline V gene. CDR3 length: 14 amino acids. This chain's CDR3 is CASSVGDRVGEQYF. CDR3 bases: TGTGCCAGCAGCGTAGGGGACAGGGTCGGCGAGCAGTACTTC. Supplemented by reference TRBV9 and TRBJ2-7, the full variable domain reads DSGVTQTPKHLITATGQRVTLRCSPRSGDLSVYWYQQSLDQGLQFLIQYYNGEERAKGNILERFSAQQFPDLHSELNLSSLELGDSALYFCASSVGDRVGEQYFGPGTRLTVT.

This chain uses TRBV7-2 with TRBJ2-7; D ambiguous. Between the trimmed V and J ends, which lost 3 bases and 4 bases, there was a span of 4 bases. CDR3 length: 11 residues. The germline gives CDR1 SGHTA, CDR2 FQGNSA. The CDR3 protein is CASSFSYEQYF. The CDR3, as DNA: TGTGCCAGCAGCTTTTCGTACGAGCAGTACTTC.

This chain uses TRBV6-1 with TRBJ2-7, with D tentatively TRBD2 (6 bases). CDR3 length: 13 residues. The V end lost 11 bases, the J end lost 2 bases, and 16 bases lay between the germline ends. Germline V CDR1 and CDR2: MNHNS, SASEGT. The DNA of the CDR3 is TGTGCCGTGTCGGACGGAGGGACCTACGAGCAGTACTTC. Protein sequence: CAVSDGGTYEQYF.

About this clone: At one boundary the junction diverges from the germline segment, which might be a read error. The chain joins TRBV7-7 to TRBJ2-1; no clear D. There are 13 residues in the CDR3. Germline V gene sequence: CDR1 SSHAT, CDR2 FNYEAQ (reference sequence). CDR3 nucleotides: TGTGCTAGCAGCTTAGGCCAGAACAATGAGCAGTTCTTC. Its translation is CASSLGQNNEQFF.

The V gene is TRBV10-1, the J gene TRBJ2-1, with 10 bases fitting TRBD2. CDR1 and CDR2 from the germline V gene are WNHNN and SYGVQD (reference sequence). This CDR3 has 15 residues. The junction had 10 bases not matched to a gene; V was cut back by 8 bases and J by 6 bases. The DNA for the CDR3 is TGCGCCAGCCGACCAGGCAGCGGGAGGGGCAATGAGCAGTTCTTC. It yields the protein CASRPGSGRGNEQFF.

The CDR3 sequence: CASSRPMGQETQYF. Written as DNA, the CDR3 is TGTGCCAGCTCACGACCCATGGGACAAGAGACCCAGTACTTC. The genes are TRBV18 and TRBJ2-5; no clear D. Germline V gene sequence: CDR1 KGHSH, CDR2 LQKENI. V was pared by 4 bases and J by 2 bases, with 11 bases between. The CDR3 spans 14 residues.

The chain recombines TRBV5-6 with TRBJ2-5; D is unresolved. The J call is doubtful: the DNA matches TRBJ2-7 better. The CDR3 totals 13 residues. Germline CDR1 SGHDT, CDR2 YYEEEE. Here the CDR3 reads CASSRRQSDEQYF. In nucleotides, the CDR3 is TGTGCCAGCAGCCGACGACAAAGTGACGAGCAGTACTTC.

The chain is built from TRBV9 and TRBJ2-3, with D uncertain. The germline V gene has CDR1 SGDLS and CDR2 YYNGEE. This CDR3 contains 14 residues. The germline V and J ends were trimmed by 0 bases and 1 base, with 6 bases remaining between them. This CDR3 reads CASSVGVGTDTQYF. The CDR3 nucleotides are TGTGCCAGCAGCGTAGGAGTTGGCACAGATACGCAGTATTTT.

The chain carries TRBV4-3 and TRBJ2-7; D could derive from TRBD1 or TRBD2 (5 bases each). This CDR3 is built from 15 residues. V was shortened by 4 bases and J by 4 bases, with 17 bases between the two germline ends. Germline V gene sequence: CDR1 LGHNA, CDR2 YSLEER. CDR3 coding DNA: TGCGCCAGCAGCCGCCTCCGGGACGGAGGATACGAGCAGTACTTC. Translating it yields CASSRLRDGGYEQYF.

This chain joins TRBV10-3 and TRBJ2-7, with 10 bases fitting TRBD1. The CDR3 covers 15 residues. Trimming cost V 3 bases and J 2 bases; bases outside gene matches: 4. Per germline, CDR1 ENHRY and CDR2 SYGVKD. Here the CDR3 reads CAISDGQGGTYEQYF. The CDR3 bases are TGTGCCATCAGTGATGGACAGGGGGGAACCTACGAGCAGTACTTC.

This clone was counted between two and nine times. V gene TRBV5-1 combines with J gene TRBJ2-2; no firm D call. The germline V and J ends were trimmed by 1 base and 0 bases, with 13 bases remaining between them. Germline-derived CDR1 and CDR2 are SGHRS and YFSETQ. This CDR3 contains 17 residues. In DNA, the CDR3 is TGCGCCAGCAGCTTGCGAGACGCCATCGCGAACACCGGGGAGCTGTTTTTT. This codes for CASSLRDAIANTGELFF.

The CDR3 here is CASSSGESYNEQFF. CDR3 nucleotides: TGCGCCAGCAGCTCAGGGGAATCGTACAATGAGCAGTTCTTC. V gene TRBV5-1 combines with J gene TRBJ2-1, with D possibly TRBD1 on 6 matching bases. The CDR3 consists of 14 residues. Germline CDR1 SGHRS, CDR2 YFSETQ. Between the trimmed V and J ends, which lost 3 bases and 4 bases, there was a span of 11 bases.

This clone was detected a few times. The chain carries TRBV7-8 and TRBJ2-2; either TRBD1 or TRBD2 may supply D (5 bases each). This CDR3 region has 17 residues. Germline CDR1 and CDR2: SGHVS and FQNEAQ. V shed 0 bases and J shed 6 bases, with 17 bases lying between them. The CDR3 region has the DNA TGTGCCAGCAGCTTAGCGCTTTCCAGCTTGGGGGCCGGGGAGCTGTTTTTT. Protein product: CASSLALSSLGAGELFF.

This clone was seen only once. The gene calls are TRBV4-2 and TRBJ2-6; TRBD2 agrees at 7 bases. The CDR3 is 16 residues long. Per germline, CDR1 LGHNA and CDR2 YNFKEQ. V gave up 0 bases and J gave up 2 bases; unmatched junction bases: 1. This CDR3 is CASSQDGGAGANVLTF. The CDR3 DNA reads TGTGCCAGCAGCCAAGATGGGGGGGCTGGGGCCAACGTCCTGACTTTC.

The CDR3 DNA reads TGCAGCGTTGAATACCAGGGGAGGGAGAGCACTGAAGCTTTCTTT. This translates into CSVEYQGRESTEAFF. The chain carries TRBV29-1 and TRBJ1-1, with D perhaps TRBD1 (6 bases). This CDR3 is built from 15 residues. Trimming took off 2 bases at V and 4 bases at J, with 17 bases between the two ends. From germline, CDR1 is SQVTM and CDR2 ANQGSEA.

The chain is built from TRBV19 and TRBJ1-4, with 8 bases aligning to TRBD1. The CDR3 is made up of 14 amino acids. The V gene's germline CDR1 is LNHDA and CDR2 SQIVND (reference sequence). The J segment lost 10 bases and the V segment lost 3 bases, leaving 7 bases of the junction unmatched. CDR3 protein: CASSMGQAYGKLFF. The CDR3, as DNA: TGTGCCAGTAGTATGGGACAGGCATATGGAAAACTGTTTTTT.

J is TRBJ2-3 and V is TRBV30; 7 positions match TRBD2. This CDR3 has 15 residues. V shed 4 bases and J 2 bases; nucleotides not matched to a gene: 9. CDR1 and CDR2 (germline): GTSNPN, SVGIG (reference sequence). CDR3 residues: CAWKGGGYLTDTQYF. CDR3 sequence (DNA): TGTGCCTGGAAGGGCGGGGGTTATCTCACAGATACGCAGTATTTT. Together with reference TRBV30 and TRBJ2-3, the CDR3 gives the full variable domain: SQTIHQWPATLVQPVGSPLSLECTVEGTSNPNLYWYRQAAGRGLQLLFYSVGIGQISSEVPQNLSASRPQDRQFILSSKKLLLSDSGFYLCAWKGGGYLTDTQYFGPGTRLTVL.

The chain recombines TRBV5-1 with TRBJ2-7; D possibly matches TRBD1 or TRBD2 (5 bases each). The length of the CDR3 is 14 residues. Germline V gene sequence: CDR1 SGHRS, CDR2 YFSETQ. The V end was cut by 4 bases, the J end by 2 bases, with 13 bases between. The CDR3 region is CASSGTLGAYEQYF. Here the CDR3 DNA reads TGCGCCAGCAGCGGTACCCTGGGGGCCTACGAGCAGTACTTC.

The V call is TRBV29-1, the J call TRBJ2-7, with 9 bases aligning to TRBD2. Germline assignment: CDR1 SQVTM and CDR2 ANQGSEA. CDR3 length equals 11 residues. Germline trimming cut 6 bases from V and 5 bases from J; bases unmatched to any gene: 2. The CDR3 bases are TGCAGCGTAGGACTAGCGAACGAGCAGTACTTC. Amino acids: CSVGLANEQYF.

This clone has a single count. The V and J genes are TRBV7-9 and TRBJ2-1; D tentatively reads TRBD1 or TRBD2 (5 bases each). The CDR3 is made up of 15 amino acids. V was clipped by 4 bases and J by 6 bases, with 16 bases between them. Germline CDR1 reads SEHNR; CDR2 reads FQNEAQ (reference sequence). The CDR3, as DNA: TGTGCCAGCAGCTCATACAACGGGGCGAGCAATGAGCAGTTCTTC. Its translation: CASSSYNGASNEQFF.